Each of the 10 T cell receptor beta chains below was sequenced from the same sample in a study of graft-versus-host responses after intestinal transplantation. These receptors lack a known antigen. Assay: immunoSEQ multiplex PCR; the TCRdb copy retains only in-frame clones and omits some. The repertoire holds some 120,000 clones, 90% seen once, with about 0.18% in the top ten. Sequencing was performed on unstimulated CD4+ T cells sorted from spleen or lymph node cells, taken before intestinal transplant. Source of these receptors: a human donor who received an intestinal transplant.

V is TRBV11-2 and J is TRBJ2-7, with TRBD2 as a possible D gene (5 bases). The CDR3 runs 16 residues. Trimming left V 2 bases short and J 4 bases short, with 18 bases between. Germline assignment: CDR1 SGHAT and CDR2 FQNNGV. The CDR3: CASSLLPSGYLYEQYF. The CDR3 nucleotides read TGTGCCAGCAGCTTACTCCCCTCGGGATATCTTTACGAGCAGTACTTC.

This chain links TRBV4-1 with TRBJ1-1; 10 nucleotides align to TRBD1. After removal of 4 bases from V and 1 base from J, the junction contained 9 bases not matched to a gene. CDR3 length equals 17 residues. Germline V gene data show CDR1 as MGHRA and CDR2 as YSYEKL. The CDR3 reads CASSLTGTGDGNTEAFF. For the CDR3, the DNA is TGCGCCAGCAGCCTGACCGGGACAGGGGACGGGAACACTGAAGCTTTCTTT.

The rearrangement joins TRBV5-1 to TRBJ2-1; D ambiguous. This CDR3 contains 15 residues. The germline CDR1 and CDR2 sequences are SGHRS and YFSETQ. V lost 4 bases, J lost 2 bases, and 13 bases lay in between. DNA for the CDR3: TGCGCCAGCAGCCCGGCGACCCTAGCCTACAATGAGCAGTTCTTC. Amino acids: CASSPATLAYNEQFF.

The gene calls are TRBV6-4 and TRBJ2-7, with a tentative D call TRBD1 (5 bases). CDR3 length equals 13 residues. Germline CDR1 reads MRHNA; CDR2 reads SNTAGT. V lost 2 bases and J 2 bases, leaving 7 bases between the germline ends. Here the CDR3 DNA reads TGTGCCAGCAGTGACGGCAGGGCCTACGAGCAGTACTTC. It encodes CASSDGRAYEQYF.

The chain uses TRBV29-1 and TRBJ2-7; 9 positions agree with TRBD1. The CDR3 extends over 12 amino acids. The germline CDR1 and CDR2 sequences are SQVTM and ANQGSEA. V dropped 5 bases and J dropped 5; count of bases not matched to a gene: 4. CDR3 in DNA: TGCAGCGTTTTGGGACAGGGAGACGAGCAGTACTTC. Protein sequence: CSVLGQGDEQYF.

The chain is built from TRBV4-1 and TRBJ1-2, with a possible D match to TRBD1 (5 bases). The germline V gene has CDR1 MGHRA and CDR2 YSYEKL. V was trimmed by 2 bases and J by 4 bases, leaving 20 bases between them. The CDR3 loop spans 17 amino acids. The CDR3 DNA reads as TGCGCCAGCAGCCAAATGTTAGTCTCGGGGGGACTCTATGGCTACACCTTC. It translates to CASSQMLVSGGLYGYTF.

V and J are TRBV2 and TRBJ2-1; TRBD2 aligns across 8 bases. Germline values: CDR1 SNHLY, CDR2 FYNNEI. This CDR3 contains 17 residues. The J segment lost 8 bases and the V segment lost 3 bases, leaving 15 bases of the junction unmatched. CDR3: CASSDDLAGGRADEQFF. CDR3 DNA: TGTGCCAGCAGTGACGACCTCGCGGGAGGCCGGGCAGATGAGCAGTTCTTC.

The gene calls are TRBV2 and TRBJ2-1; 11 nucleotides agree with TRBD2. The CDR3 has 16 amino acids. Germline CDR1 is SNHLY and CDR2 is FYNNEI. V lost 5 bases to trimming and J lost 6 bases; unmatched junction nucleotides: 9. This CDR3 is CASSSPGLAAFNEQFF. Written as DNA, the CDR3 is TGTGCCAGCAGTTCTCCGGGACTAGCGGCCTTCAATGAGCAGTTCTTC.

Points on this clone: At one end the junction does not follow the germline gene, possibly because of a read error. The genes are TRBV5-6 and TRBJ2-1, with 8 bases fitting TRBD1. The CDR3 contains 11 residues. CDR1 and CDR2 (germline): SGHDT, YYEEEE. The CDR3 spells CASSLNRGVLF. The CDR3 bases are TGTGCCAGCAGCTTAAACAGGGGGGTGCTCTTC.

The chain links TRBV28 to TRBJ2-3; D possibly corresponds to TRBD2 (6 bases). CDR3 size: 17 residues. V was trimmed by 4 bases and J by 1 base, leaving 18 bases between them. The germline V gene has CDR1 MDHEN and CDR2 SYDVKM. The CDR3 DNA follows: TGTGCCAGCAGTTCCCCGGCTTTGGGGGGAGGCACAGATACGCAGTATTTT. This sequence encodes CASSSPALGGGTDTQYF.